This record concerns one TCR beta chain sequence. Antigen unknown. The data are from a study of blood T cells in healthy people across ages. CDR1 is SGHRS, CDR2 YFSETQ, per germline. Germline trimming cut 5 bases from V and 6 bases from J; bases unmatched to any gene: 7. The CDR3 runs to 15 residues. Ranging in age from about 6 to 90, the donors were healthy Caucasian individuals from Russia. General study points: Estimates drawn from one million T cells were deemed to understate diversity.

Sample-barcoded 5' priming and a J-beta primer mix drove a second PCR of about 6 to 12 cycles. Every molecule of cDNA carried a tag from a template-switch adaptor with 12 random nucleotides. MiXCR, applied by TCRdb to the 5' RACE reads, yields one record per CDR3 protein. The table has about 1,800,000 distinct CDR3 sequences, 28% seen once. The chain employs TRBV5-1 and TRBJ2-2; the match to TRBD2 covers 10 bases. This clonotype was sampled from a woman aged 30 to 39 in good health. Sequencing input: blood. CDR3 DNA sequence: TGCGCCAGCAGGGACGCTAGCGGGAGCCCCGGGGAGCTGTTTTTT. This gives the protein CASRDASGSPGELFF.